The clone carrying this TCR beta chain was recorded many times. What it recognizes is unknown. This CDR3 is built from 13 residues. The germline V gene encodes CDR1 MNHEY and CDR2 SVGAGI. V was pared by 5 bases and J by 6 bases, with 12 bases between. The data belong to a study of early T cells in non-severe SARS-CoV-2 infection. Study-level background: From unsorted whole blood, bulk RNA was sequenced, and the chains remained unpaired. Broader study findings: VDJdb-based matching was biased toward anti-spike CD8 responses and missed private and CD4 specificities.

Separate cDNA molecules each had unique molecular identifiers attached to them. TCRdb reprocessed the 5' RACE reads with MiXCR, giving one entry per CDR3 protein. The sample consists of tens of thousands of distinct CDR3 sequences, more than 13% of them appearing once. This receptor was taken from an adult who was a healthcare worker with PCR-confirmed SARS-CoV-2 infection or an uninfected control (not recorded which). Sequencing used whole blood. The chain uses TRBV6-5 and TRBJ2-3, with D unresolved. The CDR3 spells CASSQLPGDTQYF. The CDR3 DNA reads as TGTGCCAGCAGTCAGCTGCCCGGGGATACGCAGTATTTT.